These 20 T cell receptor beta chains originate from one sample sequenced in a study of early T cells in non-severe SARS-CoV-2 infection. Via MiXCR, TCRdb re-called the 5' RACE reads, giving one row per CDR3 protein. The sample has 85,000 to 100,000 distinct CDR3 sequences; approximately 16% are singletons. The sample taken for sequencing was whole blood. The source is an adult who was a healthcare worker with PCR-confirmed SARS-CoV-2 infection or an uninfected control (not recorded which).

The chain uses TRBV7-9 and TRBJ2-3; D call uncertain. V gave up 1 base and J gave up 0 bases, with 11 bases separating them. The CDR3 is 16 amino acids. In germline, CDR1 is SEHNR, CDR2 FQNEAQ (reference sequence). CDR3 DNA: TGTGCCAGCAGCTTAGAGTCTGGCTCCAGCACAGATACGCAGTATTTT. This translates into CASSLESGSSTDTQYF.

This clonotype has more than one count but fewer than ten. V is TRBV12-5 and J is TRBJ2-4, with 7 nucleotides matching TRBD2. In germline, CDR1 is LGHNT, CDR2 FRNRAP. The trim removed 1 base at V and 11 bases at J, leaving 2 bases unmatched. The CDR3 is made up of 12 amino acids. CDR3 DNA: TGTGCTAGTGGTTTGGACGGGAGGCTTCAGTACTTC. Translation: CASGLDGRLQYF.

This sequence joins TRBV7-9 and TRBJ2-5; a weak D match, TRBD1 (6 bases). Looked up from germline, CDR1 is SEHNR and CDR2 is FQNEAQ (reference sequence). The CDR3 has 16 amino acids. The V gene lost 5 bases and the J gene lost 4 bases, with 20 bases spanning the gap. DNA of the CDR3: TGTGCCAGCAGCCCCAGGGGCCGGCAACCCAGAGAGACCCAGTACTTC. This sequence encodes CASSPRGRQPRETQYF.

In DNA, the CDR3 is TGTGCCAGCAGCCAAGGGATCGGTTACGAGCAGTACTTC. Protein product: CASSQGIGYEQYF. V and J are TRBV3-1 and TRBJ2-7; no clear D. CDR1 and CDR2 from the germline V gene are LGHDT and YNNKEL (reference sequence). Trimming shortened V by 1 base and J by 4 bases, and 8 bases separated the two germline ends. The CDR3 has 13 residues.

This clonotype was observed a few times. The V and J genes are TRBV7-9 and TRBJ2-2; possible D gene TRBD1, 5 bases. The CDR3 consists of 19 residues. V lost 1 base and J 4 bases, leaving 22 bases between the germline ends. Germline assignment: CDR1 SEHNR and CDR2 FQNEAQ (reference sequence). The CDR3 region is CASSLGQTATLYFTGELFF. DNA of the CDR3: TGTGCCAGCAGCTTAGGGCAGACAGCGACTTTATATTTCACCGGGGAGCTGTTTTTT. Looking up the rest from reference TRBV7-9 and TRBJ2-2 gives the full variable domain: DTGVSQNPRHKITKRGQNVTFRCDPISEHNRLYWYRQTLGQGPEFLTYFQNEAQLEKSRLLSDRFSAERPKGSFSTLEIQRTEQGDSAMYLCASSLGQTATLYFTGELFFGEGSRLTVL.

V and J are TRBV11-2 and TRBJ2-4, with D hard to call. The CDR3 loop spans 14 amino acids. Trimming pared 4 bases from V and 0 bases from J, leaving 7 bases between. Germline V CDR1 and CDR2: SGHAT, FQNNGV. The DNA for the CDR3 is TGTGCCAGCAGCTCTCGCTTAGCCAAAAACATTCAGTACTTC. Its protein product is CASSSRLAKNIQYF.

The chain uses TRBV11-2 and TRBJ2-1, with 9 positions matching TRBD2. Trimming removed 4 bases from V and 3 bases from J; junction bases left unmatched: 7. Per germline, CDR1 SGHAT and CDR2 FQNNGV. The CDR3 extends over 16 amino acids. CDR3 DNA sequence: TGTGCCAGCAGCTCCCCCCTAGCGGGAATCTACAATGAGCAGTTCTTC. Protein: CASSSPLAGIYNEQFF.

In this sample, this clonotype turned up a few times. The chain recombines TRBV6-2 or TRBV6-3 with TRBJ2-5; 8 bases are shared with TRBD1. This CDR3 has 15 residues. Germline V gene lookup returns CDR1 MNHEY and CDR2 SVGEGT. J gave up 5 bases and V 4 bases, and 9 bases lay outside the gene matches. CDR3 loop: CASSSSGQGGETQYF. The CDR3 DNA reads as TGTGCCAGCAGTTCGAGCGGACAGGGCGGTGAGACCCAGTACTTC.

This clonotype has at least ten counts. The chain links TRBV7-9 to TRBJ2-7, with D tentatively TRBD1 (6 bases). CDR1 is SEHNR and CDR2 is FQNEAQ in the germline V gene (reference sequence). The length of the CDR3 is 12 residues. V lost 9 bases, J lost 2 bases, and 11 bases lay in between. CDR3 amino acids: CASQDSAYEQYF. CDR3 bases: TGTGCCAGTCAGGACAGTGCCTACGAGCAGTACTTC. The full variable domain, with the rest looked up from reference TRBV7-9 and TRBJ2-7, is DTGVSQNPRHKITKRGQNVTFRCDPISEHNRLYWYRQTLGQGPEFLTYFQNEAQLEKSRLLSDRFSAERPKGSFSTLEIQRTEQGDSAMYLCASQDSAYEQYFGPGTRLTVT.

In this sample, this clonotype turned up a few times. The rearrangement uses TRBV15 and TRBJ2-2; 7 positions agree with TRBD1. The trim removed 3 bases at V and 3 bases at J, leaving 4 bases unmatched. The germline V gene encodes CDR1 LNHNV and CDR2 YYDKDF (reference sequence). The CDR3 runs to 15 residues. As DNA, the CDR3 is TGTGCCACCAGCAGCTCCACAGGGGACACCGGGGAGCTGTTTTTT. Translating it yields CATSSSTGDTGELFF.

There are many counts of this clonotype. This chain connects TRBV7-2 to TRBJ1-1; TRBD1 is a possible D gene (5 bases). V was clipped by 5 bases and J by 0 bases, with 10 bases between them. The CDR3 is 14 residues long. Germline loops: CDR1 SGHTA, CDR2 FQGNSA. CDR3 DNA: TGTGCCAGCAGCCTGACAGATTTGAACACTGAAGCTTTCTTT. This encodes CASSLTDLNTEAFF.

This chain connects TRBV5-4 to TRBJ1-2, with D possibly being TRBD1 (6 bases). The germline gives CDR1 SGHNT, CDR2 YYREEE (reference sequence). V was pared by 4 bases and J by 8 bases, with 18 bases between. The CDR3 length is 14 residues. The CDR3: CASSGMTGEGGYTF. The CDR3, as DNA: TGTGCCAGCAGCGGCATGACAGGTGAAGGAGGCTACACCTTC. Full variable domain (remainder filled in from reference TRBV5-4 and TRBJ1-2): ETGVTQSPTHLIKTRGQQVTLRCSSQSGHNTVSWYQQALGQGPQFIFQYYREEENGRGNFPPRFSGLQFPNYSSELNVNALELDDSALYLCASSGMTGEGGYTFGSGTRLTVV.

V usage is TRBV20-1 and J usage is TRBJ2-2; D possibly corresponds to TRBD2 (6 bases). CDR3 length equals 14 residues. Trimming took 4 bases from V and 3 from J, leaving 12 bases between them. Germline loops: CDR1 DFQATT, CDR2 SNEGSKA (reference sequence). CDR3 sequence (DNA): TGCAGTGCTATCCCCGGGAGAGACACCGGGGAGCTGTTTTTT. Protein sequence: CSAIPGRDTGELFF.

The DNA for the CDR3 is TGTGCCAGCAGTGAATGGACAGTGGGCGCGGGAGGCTACGAGCAGTACTTC. Residues: CASSEWTVGAGGYEQYF. V gene TRBV25-1 combines with J gene TRBJ2-7; 8 nucleotides match TRBD2. Germline CDR1 reads MGHDK; CDR2 reads SYGVNS. CDR3 length equals 17 residues. V shed 1 base, J shed 3 bases, and the junction held 11 bases outside the gene matches.

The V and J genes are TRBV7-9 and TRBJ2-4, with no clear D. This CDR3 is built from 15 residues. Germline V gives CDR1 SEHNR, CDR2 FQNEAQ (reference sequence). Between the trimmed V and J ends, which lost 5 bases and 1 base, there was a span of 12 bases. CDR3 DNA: TGTGCCAGCAGCCCTCTCAGTTTGGCCAAAAACATTCAGTACTTC. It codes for CASSPLSLAKNIQYF.

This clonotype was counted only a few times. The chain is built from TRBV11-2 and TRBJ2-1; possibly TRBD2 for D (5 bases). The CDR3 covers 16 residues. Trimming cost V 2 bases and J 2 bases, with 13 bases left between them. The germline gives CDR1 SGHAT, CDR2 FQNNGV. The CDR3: CASSLIWKGAYNEQFF. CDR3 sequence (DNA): TGTGCCAGCAGCTTAATTTGGAAGGGAGCCTACAATGAGCAGTTCTTC.

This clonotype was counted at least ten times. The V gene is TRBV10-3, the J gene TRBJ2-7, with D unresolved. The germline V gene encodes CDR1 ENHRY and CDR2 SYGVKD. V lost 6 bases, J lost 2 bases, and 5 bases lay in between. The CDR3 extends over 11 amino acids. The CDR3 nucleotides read TGTGCCATCAGCACAGCCTACGAGCAGTACTTC. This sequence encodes CAISTAYEQYF.

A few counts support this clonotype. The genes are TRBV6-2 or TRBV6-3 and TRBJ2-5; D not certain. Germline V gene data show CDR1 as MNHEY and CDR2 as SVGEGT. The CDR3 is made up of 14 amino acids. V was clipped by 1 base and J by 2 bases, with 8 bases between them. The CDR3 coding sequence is TGTGCCAGCAGTTACTTCGGATTTCAAGAGACCCAGTACTTC. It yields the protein CASSYFGFQETQYF.

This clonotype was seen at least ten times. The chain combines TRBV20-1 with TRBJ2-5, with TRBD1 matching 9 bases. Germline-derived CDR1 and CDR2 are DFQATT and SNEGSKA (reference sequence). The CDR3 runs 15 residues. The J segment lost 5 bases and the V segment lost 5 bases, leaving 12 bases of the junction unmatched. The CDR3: CSARDRVWGLETQYF. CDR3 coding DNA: TGCAGTGCTCGGGACAGGGTTTGGGGACTTGAGACCCAGTACTTC.

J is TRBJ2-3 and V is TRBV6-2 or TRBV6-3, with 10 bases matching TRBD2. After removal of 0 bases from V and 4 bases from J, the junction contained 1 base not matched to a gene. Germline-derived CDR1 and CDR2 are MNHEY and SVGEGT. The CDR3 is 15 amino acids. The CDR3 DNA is TGTGCCAGCAGTTACTCAAGCGGGAGGGCAGATACGCAGTATTTT. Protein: CASSYSSGRADTQYF.